Below, 26 T cell receptor beta chains from the same sample are listed, as sequenced in a study of control samples from healthy donors and cancer patients. Produced via immunoSEQ multiplex PCR; TCRdb's table is partial and in-frame only. The table has around 90,000 clones, 85% seen once; the top ten hold approximately 19%. The sample comprised blood. Receptors originate from a man younger than 45 in good health.

This clone has only a few counts. The chain links TRBV4-2 to TRBJ2-3, with D perhaps given as TRBD1 or TRBD2 (5 bases each). The germline V gene encodes CDR1 LGHNA and CDR2 YNFKEQ. This CDR3 region has 14 residues. Trimming pared 4 bases from V and 0 bases from J, leaving 8 bases between. CDR3 protein: CASSPGRSTDTQYF. The DNA for the CDR3 is TGTGCCAGCAGCCCGGGACGCAGCACAGATACGCAGTATTTT.

The rearrangement links TRBV5-8 to TRBJ2-7; D unclear. V lost 0 bases to trimming and J lost 3 bases, with 10 bases between them. The CDR3 is 14 residues long. Germline loops: CDR1 SGHTS, CDR2 YDEGEE. Here the CDR3 reads CASSLDHLDYEQYF. CDR3 coding DNA: TGTGCCAGCAGCTTGGACCATCTTGACTACGAGCAGTACTTC.

The chain employs TRBV28 and TRBJ2-2, with a possible D match to TRBD1 (6 bases). Germline V gene lookup returns CDR1 MDHEN and CDR2 SYDVKM. The ends were cut back, 7 bases at V and 4 bases at J, with 13 bases in the middle. This CDR3 is 14 amino acids long. The CDR3 nucleotides are TGTGCCAGCACCCGATCAGGGGCCACCGGGGAGCTGTTTTTT. This gives the protein CASTRSGATGELFF. The full variable domain, with the rest looked up from reference TRBV28 and TRBJ2-2, is DVKVTQSSRYLVKRTGEKVFLECVQDMDHENMFWYRQDPGLGLRLIYFSYDVKMKEKGDIPEGYSVSREKKERFSLILESASTNQTSMYLCASTRSGATGELFFGEGSRLTVL.

V and J are TRBV4-1 and TRBJ2-3; TRBD1 aligns across 7 bases. CDR3 length equals 14 residues. Germline CDR1 and CDR2: MGHRA and YSYEKL. With V trimmed by 6 bases and J by 2 bases, 5 bases remained unmatched. CDR3 DNA: TGCGCCAGCAGGAACAGGGGAGCCACAGATACGCAGTATTTT. This encodes CASRNRGATDTQYF.

The chain uses TRBV28 and TRBJ1-3; unclear D gene. Germline loops: CDR1 MDHEN, CDR2 SYDVKM. The CDR3 has 16 amino acids. Trimming removed 4 bases at V and 7 bases at J, with 20 bases between. CDR3 nucleotides: TGTGCCAGCAGTTCTCTTAGGGTCCCCCACGGGAACACCATATATTTT. This encodes CASSSLRVPHGNTIYF. The whole variable domain, remainder taken from reference TRBV28 and TRBJ1-3, is DVKVTQSSRYLVKRTGEKVFLECVQDMDHENMFWYRQDPGLGLRLIYFSYDVKMKEKGDIPEGYSVSREKKERFSLILESASTNQTSMYLCASSSLRVPHGNTIYFGEGSWLTVV.

The chain is built from TRBV18 and TRBJ1-1; the D gene is possibly TRBD1 (6 bases). The CDR3 is 13 residues long. The ends were cut back, 3 bases at V and 4 bases at J, with 9 bases in the middle. CDR1 is KGHSH and CDR2 is LQKENI in the germline V gene. CDR3 sequence (DNA): TGTGCCAGCTCACCTGAGGGGGGCACTGAAGCTTTCTTT. Encoded protein: CASSPEGGTEAFF.

This clone has only a few counts. This chain uses TRBV11-2 with TRBJ2-3, with a possible D match to TRBD2 (6 bases). CDR1 is SGHAT and CDR2 is FQNNGV in the germline V gene. The V end lost 1 base, the J end lost 4 bases, and 18 bases lay between the germline ends. The CDR3 is 17 residues long. The CDR3 DNA follows: TGTGCCAGCAGCTTAGGTATATGGAGGGCAGGGCCAGATACGCAGTATTTT. Translating gives CASSLGIWRAGPDTQYF.

This clone is a singleton in its sample. The chain recombines TRBV9 with TRBJ1-5, with unresolved D. The CDR3 runs 14 residues. The germline CDR1 and CDR2 sequences are SGDLS and YYNGEE. Trimming shortened V by 0 bases and J by 4 bases, and 8 bases separated the two germline ends. CDR3 sequence reads: CASSVDGLNQPQHF. Written as DNA, the CDR3 is TGTGCCAGCAGCGTAGACGGTTTGAATCAGCCCCAGCATTTT.

The chain recombines TRBV13 with TRBJ2-4; 10 bases line up with TRBD1. V lost 4 bases and J lost 2; bases outside the gene matches: 5. The CDR3 runs to 16 residues. CDR1 and CDR2 (germline): PRHDT, FYEKMQ (reference sequence). The CDR3: CASSSGQGGSKNIQYF. The DNA of the CDR3 is TGTGCCAGCAGCTCCGGACAGGGGGGATCCAAAAACATTCAGTACTTC.

V and J are TRBV3-1 (or the pseudogene TRBV3-2) and TRBJ1-1, with no clear D. The V end lost 7 bases, the J end lost 0 bases, and 9 bases lay between the germline ends. The CDR3 covers 13 residues. The germline CDR1 and CDR2 sequences are LGHDT and YNNKEL (reference sequence). Written as DNA, the CDR3 is TGTGCCAGCAAAAGCCAACTGAACACTGAAGCTTTCTTT. This gives the protein CASKSQLNTEAFF.

V usage is TRBV7-8 and J usage is TRBJ2-7; a weak D match, TRBD1 (6 bases). The CDR3 spans 11 residues. Germline assignment: CDR1 SGHVS and CDR2 FQNEAQ. With 5 bases removed from V and 5 bases from J, the gap between germline ends came to 7 bases. The CDR3 sequence is CASSTGNEQYF. The CDR3 DNA reads TGTGCCAGCAGCACAGGGAACGAGCAGTACTTC.

The chain joins TRBV29-1 to TRBJ1-1, with 8 bases aligning to TRBD1. V was clipped by 6 bases and J by 0 bases; unmatched bases: 3. This CDR3 has 13 residues. Germline values: CDR1 SQVTM, CDR2 ANQGSEA. The DNA of the CDR3 is TGCAGCGTGGCAGGGGGCCTGAACACTGAAGCTTTCTTT. Its translation: CSVAGGLNTEAFF.

This rearrangement joins TRBV6-5 to TRBJ1-2, with D maybe TRBD1 (5 bases). Deletions cut 7 bases from V and 4 bases from J, with 13 bases between. The CDR3 runs 13 residues. Germline CDR1 is MNHEY and CDR2 is SVGAGI. CDR3 region: CASMRGLVYGYTF. The CDR3, as DNA: TGTGCCAGCATGAGGGGTCTCGTCTATGGCTACACCTTC.

The chain carries TRBV10-3 and TRBJ1-5, with D perhaps TRBD1 (6 bases). V gave up 3 bases and J gave up 2 bases, with 17 bases separating them. CDR3 length equals 17 residues. Germline-derived CDR1 and CDR2 are ENHRY and SYGVKD. CDR3 sequence (DNA): TGTGCCATCAGTGAAGCGGGACACCCCCTTGGCAATCAGCCCCAGCATTTT. This gives the protein CAISEAGHPLGNQPQHF.

The chain couples TRBV6-1 to TRBJ1-2; tentatively, D is TRBD1 (5 bases). The V end was cut by 2 bases, the J end by 1 base, with 20 bases between. Germline V lookup: CDR1 MNHNS, CDR2 SASEGT. The CDR3 spans 18 residues. The CDR3 DNA reads TGTGCCAGCAGTGAATATGTCGGGGGTACAGATGGTAACTATGGCTACACCTTC. Translation: CASSEYVGGTDGNYGYTF.

The rearrangement links TRBV5-4 to TRBJ2-7, with a tentative D call TRBD1 (5 bases). Germline V gives CDR1 SGHNT, CDR2 YYREEE (reference sequence). The CDR3 is 13 residues long. V dropped 4 bases and J dropped 6 bases, with 14 bases sitting between them. The CDR3 sequence: CASSPAPGPEQYF. CDR3 coding DNA: TGTGCCAGCAGCCCGGCCCCAGGGCCCGAGCAGTACTTC.

The chain employs TRBV30 and TRBJ1-2, with a tentative D call TRBD1 (6 bases). The CDR3 extends over 13 amino acids. Germline V gene data show CDR1 as GTSNPN and CDR2 as SVGIG (reference sequence). The V and J ends lost 0 bases and 7 bases respectively, with 12 bases between them. CDR3 DNA sequence: TGTGCCTGGAGTGTGGGGGCCGGGTCTGGCTACACCTTC. It is translated as CAWSVGAGSGYTF.

The rearrangement links TRBV5-1 to TRBJ2-7, with TRBD2 matching over 11 bases. Looked up from germline, CDR1 is SGHRS and CDR2 is YFSETQ. The ends lost 4 bases at V and 4 bases at J; junction bases unmatched: 7. The length of the CDR3 is 15 residues. The CDR3 DNA follows: TGCGCCAGCAGCGTGGGGGCTAGCGGGGGGTACGAGCAGTACTTC. This codes for CASSVGASGGYEQYF.

The rearrangement uses TRBV11-2 and TRBJ2-6; D not certain. CDR1 is SGHAT and CDR2 is FQNNGV in the germline V gene. Trimming removed 1 base at V and 1 base at J, with 5 bases between. This CDR3 is 15 amino acids long. CDR3 DNA sequence: TGTGCCAGCAGCTTAGGCGGATCTGGGGCCAACGTCCTGACTTTC. The encoded protein is CASSLGGSGANVLTF.

The chain is built from TRBV18 and TRBJ1-4; the D gene is possibly TRBD1 (6 bases). Trimming pared 3 bases from V and 8 bases from J, leaving 13 bases between. CDR3 size: 14 residues. Germline-derived CDR1 and CDR2 are KGHSH and LQKENI. This CDR3 reads CASSPGQRWEKLFF. The CDR3 DNA is TGTGCCAGCTCACCGGGACAACGCTGGGAAAAACTGTTTTTT.

The chain has TRBV6-6 and TRBJ2-1; 8 positions match TRBD2. The CDR3 length is 13 residues. The ends lost 2 bases at V and 9 bases at J; junction bases unmatched: 3. Germline CDR1 reads MNHNY; CDR2 reads SVGAGI (reference sequence). CDR3 in amino acids: CASSYDSGTEQFF. CDR3 in DNA: TGTGCCAGCAGTTACGATAGCGGGACTGAGCAGTTCTTC.

V and J are TRBV11-2 and TRBJ2-5; 9 nucleotides agree with TRBD1. With V trimmed by 2 bases and J by 3 bases, 1 base remained unmatched. Germline V gene sequence: CDR1 SGHAT, CDR2 FQNNGV. The CDR3 has 14 amino acids. DNA for the CDR3: TGTGCCAGCAGCTTATGGACAGGGGAAGAGACCCAGTACTTC. Translation gives CASSLWTGEETQYF.

This clone was seen just once. This sequence joins TRBV19 and TRBJ2-1; D perhaps matches TRBD2 (5 bases). Per germline, CDR1 LNHDA and CDR2 SQIVND (reference sequence). Trimming took 5 bases from V and 6 from J, leaving 14 bases between them. The length of the CDR3 is 14 residues. The CDR3 nucleotides read TGTGCCAGTAGTCCTAGCCGCCTATCCAATGAGCAGTTCTTC. Translation gives CASSPSRLSNEQFF.

The rearrangement links TRBV3-1 (or the pseudogene TRBV3-2) to TRBJ2-3; the match to TRBD2 covers 8 bases. Germline lookup yields CDR1 LGHDT and CDR2 YNNKEL (reference sequence). The CDR3 extends over 15 amino acids. Trimming took 5 bases from V and 3 from J; bases not matched to a gene: 7. DNA of the CDR3: TGTGCCAGCAGCATTTCGGGACTAGTGACAGATACGCAGTATTTT. This translates into CASSISGLVTDTQYF.

The chain uses TRBV2 and TRBJ1-6, with D possibly being TRBD1 (5 bases). V shed 4 bases and J shed 7 bases, with 5 bases lying between them. The CDR3 covers 12 residues. CDR1 and CDR2 (germline): SNHLY, FYNNEI. The CDR3 region is CASSGQNSPLHF. CDR3 nucleotides: TGTGCCAGCAGTGGACAGAATTCACCCCTCCACTTT.

The V call is TRBV11-2, the J call TRBJ2-2, with TRBD1 as a possible D gene (6 bases). Germline V gene lookup returns CDR1 SGHAT and CDR2 FQNNGV. The CDR3 runs to 14 residues. V shed 5 bases and J shed 6 bases, with 13 bases lying between them. The CDR3 DNA reads TGTGCCAGCAGCCAAACGAACAGGGCCGGGGAGCTGTTTTTT. Amino acids: CASSQTNRAGELFF.